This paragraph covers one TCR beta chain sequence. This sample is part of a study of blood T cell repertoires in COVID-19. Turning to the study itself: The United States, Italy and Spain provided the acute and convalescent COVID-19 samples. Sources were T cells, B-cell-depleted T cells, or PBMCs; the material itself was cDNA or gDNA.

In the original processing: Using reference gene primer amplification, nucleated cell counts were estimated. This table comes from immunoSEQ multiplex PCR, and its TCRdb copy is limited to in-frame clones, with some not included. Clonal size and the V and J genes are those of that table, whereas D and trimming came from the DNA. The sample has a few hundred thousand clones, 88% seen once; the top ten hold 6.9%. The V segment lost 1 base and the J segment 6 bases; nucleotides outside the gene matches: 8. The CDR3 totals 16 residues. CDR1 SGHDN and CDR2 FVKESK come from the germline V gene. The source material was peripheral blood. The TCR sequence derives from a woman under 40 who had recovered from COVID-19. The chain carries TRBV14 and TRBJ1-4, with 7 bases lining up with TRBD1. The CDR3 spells CASSQGTGAGYEKLFF. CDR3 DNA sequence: TGTGCCAGCAGCCAAGGAACAGGGGCAGGTTATGAAAAACTGTTTTTT.